One and the same sample provided the 19 T cell receptor beta chains below, sequenced in a study of beta chain features in type 1 diabetes. The investigators reverse transcribed all of the isolated RNA, so they sequenced expressed TCRB transcripts. The data were produced by immunoSEQ multiplex PCR, yet TCRdb's version contains in-frame clones alone and is incomplete. The sample has 300,000 or so clones; around an eighth are singletons. Antigen specificity for these receptors is unknown. Study observations and caveats: Shortening of TCRB CDR3s, moderate but significant, appeared in all four CD4+ subsets of Type 1 diabetes patients.

The sequencing sample was made of naive CD4+ T cells from blood. These receptors were taken from a woman between 18 and 30 years old with type 1 diabetes.

This clone turned up a few times. The rearrangement links TRBV11-2 to TRBJ2-1; 11 bases are a match to TRBD2. Germline lookup yields CDR1 SGHAT and CDR2 FQNNGV. CDR3 length: 17 residues. After removal of 1 base from V and 7 bases from J, the junction contained 9 bases not matched to a gene. The CDR3 loop is CASSLVVAGGPGNEQFF. The CDR3 nucleotides read TGTGCCAGCAGCTTAGTCGTAGCGGGAGGGCCGGGAAATGAGCAGTTCTTC.

This clone showed up just a few times. The gene calls are TRBV30 and TRBJ1-1, with D perhaps TRBD1 (6 bases). Trimming shortened V by 1 base and J by 1 base, and 7 bases separated the two germline ends. This CDR3 has 13 residues. CDR1 and CDR2 from the germline V gene are GTSNPN and SVGIG (reference sequence). DNA of the CDR3: TGTGCCTGGAGTGGGGGACAGAACACTGAAGCTTTCTTT. This encodes CAWSGGQNTEAFF.

The CDR3 sequence: CASSFHGRALFPEQFF. The CDR3 DNA sequence: TGCGCCAGCAGCTTCCACGGGCGGGCGCTCTTTCCTGAGCAGTTCTTC. The V and J genes are TRBV5-1 and TRBJ2-1, with D tentatively TRBD2 (5 bases). Germline V gene sequence: CDR1 SGHRS, CDR2 YFSETQ. The germline V and J ends were trimmed by 2 bases and 9 bases, with 21 bases remaining between them. This CDR3 is built from 16 residues.

This clone was counted a few times. This chain links TRBV7-9 with TRBJ2-7; 8 bases are a match to TRBD1. Trimming took 4 bases from V and 3 from J; bases not matched to a gene: 11. Germline values: CDR1 SEHNR, CDR2 FQNEAQ (reference sequence). The CDR3 loop spans 16 amino acids. CDR3 bases: TGTGCCAGCAGCTCCGGGACAGGCCGACTATTCTACGAGCAGTACTTC. Translating gives CASSSGTGRLFYEQYF.

This chain joins TRBV28 and TRBJ1-1; no definite D call. The CDR3 totals 11 residues. Trimming pared 4 bases from V and 8 bases from J, leaving 8 bases between. From germline, CDR1 is MDHEN and CDR2 SYDVKM. The CDR3 sequence: CASSWQFEAFF. CDR3 nucleotide sequence: TGTGCCAGCAGTTGGCAGTTCGAAGCTTTCTTT.

V gene TRBV27 combines with J gene TRBJ2-7, with D perhaps matching TRBD2 (6 bases). The CDR3 is 13 residues long. Trimming took 1 base from V and 3 from J, leaving 7 bases between them. Per the germline V gene, CDR1 is MNHEY and CDR2 is SMNVEV (reference sequence). The CDR3 protein is CASSLLGGYEQYF. Here the CDR3 DNA reads TGTGCCAGCAGTTTATTGGGGGGCTACGAGCAGTACTTC.

This clone was recorded a few times. The chain carries TRBV18 and TRBJ2-7; 8 bases are shared with TRBD1. The CDR3 length is 14 residues. Germline CDR1 and CDR2: KGHSH and LQKENI. V lost 3 bases to trimming and J lost 2 bases; unmatched junction nucleotides: 3. In nucleotides, the CDR3 is TGTGCCAGCTCACCGGACAGGGCGGCCTACGAGCAGTACTTC. It specifies CASSPDRAAYEQYF.

In this sample, this clone turned up a few times. This chain joins TRBV18 and TRBJ1-1; weak D call: TRBD1 (5 bases). CDR1 and CDR2 (germline): KGHSH, LQKENI. Trimming stripped 3 bases from V and 2 bases from J, with 13 bases between. CDR3 length: 15 residues. The CDR3 DNA reads TGTGCCAGCTCACCCGCAGGGACTTCCAACACTGAAGCTTTCTTT. Amino acid sequence: CASSPAGTSNTEAFF. Together with reference TRBV18 and TRBJ1-1, the CDR3 gives the full variable domain: NAGVMQNPRHLVRRRGQEARLRCSPMKGHSHVYWYRQLPEEGLKFMVYLQKENIIDESGMPKERFSAEFPKEGPSILRIQQVVRGDSAAYFCASSPAGTSNTEAFFGQGTRLTVV.

This clone was observed a few times. The chain employs TRBV14 and TRBJ2-3, with a weak D call TRBD2 (5 bases). Looked up from germline, CDR1 is SGHDN and CDR2 is FVKESK. Trimming shortened V by 4 bases and J by 6 bases, and 17 bases separated the two germline ends. The CDR3 is made up of 15 amino acids. The CDR3 loop is CASSRHYSERDTQYF. The CDR3 DNA reads TGTGCCAGCAGCCGACACTACAGCGAGCGGGATACGCAGTATTTT.

CDR3 loop: CAWTTPGQGSYEQYF. Written as DNA, the CDR3 is TGTGCCTGGACCACACCGGGACAGGGGTCCTACGAGCAGTACTTC. The chain recombines TRBV30 with TRBJ2-7; the match to TRBD1 covers 10 bases. Germline CDR1 GTSNPN, CDR2 SVGIG (reference sequence). The CDR3 is made up of 15 amino acids. Germline trimming cut 4 bases from V and 1 base from J; bases unmatched to any gene: 7.

This clone was detected a few times. The chain is built from TRBV18 and TRBJ1-2; TRBD1 aligns across 8 bases. Germline CDR1 and CDR2: KGHSH and LQKENI. The CDR3 runs 14 residues. J gave up 6 bases and V 5 bases, and 8 bases lay outside the gene matches. This chain's CDR3 is CASSSLDRANGYTF. In DNA, the CDR3 is TGTGCCAGCTCATCCCTGGACAGGGCAAATGGCTACACCTTC.

As to this clone: The same CDR3 also results from other DNA sequences found in this sample. CDR3 sequence: CASSLGQMNTEAFF. The CDR3 bases are TGTGCCAGCAGCTTAGGACAGATGAACACTGAAGCTTTCTTT. The V and J genes are TRBV5-4 and TRBJ1-1; TRBD1 might be the D (6 bases). V was trimmed by 2 bases and J by 0 bases, leaving 8 bases between them. Germline V gene lookup returns CDR1 SGHNT and CDR2 YYREEE (reference sequence). This CDR3 is built from 14 residues.

This sequence joins TRBV9 and TRBJ2-2; TRBD2 matches at 11 bases. CDR3 length: 18 residues. Germline V lookup: CDR1 SGDLS, CDR2 YYNGEE. Unmatched junction bases numbered 6, after V lost 2 bases and J lost 0 bases. As DNA, the CDR3 is TGTGCCAGCAGCGTCCGAGCGGGACTAGCGGCGAACACCGGGGAGCTGTTTTTT. This sequence encodes CASSVRAGLAANTGELFF.

This clone turned up a few times. The chain uses TRBV5-1 and TRBJ2-1; D unresolved. The V end lost 0 bases, the J end lost 6 bases, and 7 bases lay between the germline ends. CDR3 length equals 13 residues. CDR1 is SGHRS, CDR2 YFSETQ, per germline. CDR3 protein: CASSLARGNEQFF. CDR3 coding DNA: TGCGCCAGCAGCTTGGCGCGCGGCAATGAGCAGTTCTTC. The variable domain in full, with the rest retrieved from reference TRBV5-1 and TRBJ2-1, is KAGVTQTPRYLIKTRGQQVTLSCSPISGHRSVSWYQQTPGQGLQFLFEYFSETQRNKGNFPGRFSGRQFSNSRSEMNVSTLELGDSALYLCASSLARGNEQFFGPGTRLTVL.

This clone was observed a handful of times. The genes are TRBV4-2 and TRBJ2-5; TRBD1 agrees at 8 bases. Germline V CDR1 and CDR2: LGHNA, YNFKEQ. The V and J ends lost 4 bases and 2 bases, in that order; junction bases with no gene match: 15. The CDR3 has 18 amino acids. CDR3 DNA sequence: TGTGCCAGCAGCCCAATGAGTCGGACAGGGCCCCTACAAGAGACCCAGTACTTC. This sequence encodes CASSPMSRTGPLQETQYF.

The V and J genes are TRBV27 and TRBJ2-4, with D unclear. CDR1 and CDR2 from the germline V gene are MNHEY and SMNVEV (reference sequence). Trimming shortened V by 4 bases and J by 7 bases, and 5 bases separated the two germline ends. The length of the CDR3 is 11 residues. CDR3 nucleotide sequence: TGTGCCAGCAGTTCTTATAACATTCAGTACTTC. Amino acids: CASSSYNIQYF.

V is TRBV7-2 and J is TRBJ2-1, with D maybe TRBD2 (6 bases). The CDR3 extends over 14 amino acids. The germline V gene has CDR1 SGHTA and CDR2 FQGNSA. Between the trimmed V and J ends, which lost 5 bases and 12 bases, there was a span of 20 bases. The CDR3 coding sequence is TGTGCCAGCAGCCCCTTGGGATTGGGGGGTAGGCAGTTCTTC. It specifies CASSPLGLGGRQFF.

The chain combines TRBV19 with TRBJ2-3, with a possible D match to TRBD2 (5 bases). Trimming removed 1 base from V and 1 base from J, with 12 bases in between. Looked up from germline, CDR1 is LNHDA and CDR2 is SQIVND (reference sequence). This CDR3 contains 16 residues. This CDR3 reads CASSIGAGVRTDTQYF. CDR3 DNA sequence: TGTGCCAGTAGTATAGGTGCCGGGGTCCGCACAGATACGCAGTATTTT.

The rearrangement links TRBV27 to TRBJ2-4, with D possibly matching TRBD2 (5 bases). The CDR3 covers 15 residues. Germline-derived CDR1 and CDR2 are MNHEY and SMNVEV (reference sequence). The V gene lost 5 bases and the J gene lost 0 bases, with 11 bases spanning the gap. This CDR3 reads CASSPLGVAKNIQYF. For the CDR3, the DNA is TGTGCCAGCAGTCCCCTCGGGGTAGCCAAAAACATTCAGTACTTC.